The TCR beta chain described here comes from a study of shared clonotypes between healthy human individuals. Germline CDR1 is MNHEY and CDR2 is SVGAGI. CDR3 length: 14 amino acids. V was pared by 6 bases and J by 6 bases, with 5 bases of the junction left unmatched. Sequencing was performed with immunoSEQ multiplex PCR; in TCRdb, only in-frame clones are kept and a portion is missing. The top ten clones hold around 0.37% of a sample with 2 million to 2.5 million clones, 80% to 95% of them seen once. Sequences were obtained from naive CD4+ T cells from PBMCs. The subset was: CD45RA+ positively selected. The V and J genes are TRBV6-5 and TRBJ1-1; TRBD1 agrees at 12 bases. The clonotype was recovered from a man younger than 35 in good health. Some clones in this sample may be carry-over from other donors' samples. In DNA, the CDR3 is TGTGCCAGCAGGGGACAGGGGGCGTTCGCTGAAGCTTTCTTT. Its translation: CASRGQGAFAEAFF.